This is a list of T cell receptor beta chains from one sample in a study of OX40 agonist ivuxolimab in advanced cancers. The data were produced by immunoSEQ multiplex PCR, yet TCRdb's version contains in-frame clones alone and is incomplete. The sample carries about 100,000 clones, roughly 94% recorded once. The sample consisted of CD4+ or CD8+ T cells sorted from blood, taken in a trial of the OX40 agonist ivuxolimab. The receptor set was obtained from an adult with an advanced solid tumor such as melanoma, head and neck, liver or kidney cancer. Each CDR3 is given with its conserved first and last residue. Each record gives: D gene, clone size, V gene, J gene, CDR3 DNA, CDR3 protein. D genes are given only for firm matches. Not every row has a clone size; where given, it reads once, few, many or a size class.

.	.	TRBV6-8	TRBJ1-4	TGTGCCAGCACCAACACGGGGACTCACCATGAAAAACTGTTTTTT	CASTNTGTHHEKLFF
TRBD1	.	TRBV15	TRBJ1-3	TGTGCCACCAGCGGGGGACAGCCCTTCTCTGGAAACACCATATATTTT	CATSGGQPFSGNTIYF
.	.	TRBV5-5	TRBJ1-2	TGTGCCAGCAGCTCACAGGGTGGCTATGGCTACACCTTC	CASSSQGGYGYTF
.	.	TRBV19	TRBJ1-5	TGTGCCAGTTCCCCCGGGACCAATCAGCCCCAGCATTTT	CASSPGTNQPQHF
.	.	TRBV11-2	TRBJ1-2	TGTGCCAGCAGCTATCCAGGCACGGCGAACTATGGCTACACCTTC	CASSYPGTANYGYTF
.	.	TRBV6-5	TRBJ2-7	TGTGCCAGCAGTCGTGGGTTGACCTACGAGCAGTACTTC	CASSRGLTYEQYF
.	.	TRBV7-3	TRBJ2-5	TGTGCCAGCAGCCGCGTGGGGGCCCCTCAAGAGACCCAGTACTTC	CASSRVGAPQETQYF
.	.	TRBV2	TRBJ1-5	TGTGCCAGCAGGGGGCTGAGCGGTGCGCAGCCCCAGCATTTT	CASRGLSGAQPQHF
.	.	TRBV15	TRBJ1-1	TGTGCCACCAAACCTCCTGGGTCAGTGAGGGCTTTCTTT	CATKPPGSVRAFF
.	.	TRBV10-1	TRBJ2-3	TGCGCCAGCAGTCCCGGCGGCCGCCCCGCAGATACGCAGTATTTT	CASSPGGRPADTQYF
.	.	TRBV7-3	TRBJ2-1	TGTGCCAGCAGCCTCCGACCCGAGGGGAATGAGCAGTTCTTC	CASSLRPEGNEQFF
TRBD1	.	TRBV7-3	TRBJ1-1	TGTGCCAGCAGCCCACAGGGGGCTGACACTGAAGCTTTCTTT	CASSPQGADTEAFF
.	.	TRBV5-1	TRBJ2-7	TGCGCCAGCAGCTTAGAGTCCGAGCAGTACTTC	CASSLESEQYF
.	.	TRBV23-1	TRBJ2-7	TGCGCCAGCACACCGGGCCGGGCCGAGCAGTACTTC	CASTPGRAEQYF
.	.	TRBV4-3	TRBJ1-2	TGCGCCAGCAGCCAGGCAGGGGTTCCGGGCTACACCTTC	CASSQAGVPGYTF
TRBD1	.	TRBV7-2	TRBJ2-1	TGTGCCAGCAGCTCCCAGGGGGCGACCTACAATGAGCAGTTCTTC	CASSSQGATYNEQFF
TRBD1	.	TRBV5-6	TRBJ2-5	TGTGCCAGCAGCCTACAGGGGGCCGATCAGACCCAGTACTTC	CASSLQGADQTQYF
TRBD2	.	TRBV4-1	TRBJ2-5	TGCGCCAGCAGCCAAGGGACTAGCGGGTACCAAGAGACCCAGTACTTC	CASSQGTSGYQETQYF
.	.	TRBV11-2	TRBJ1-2	TGTGCCAGCAGCTCCCCGAGCGGGGGGGCGTATGGCTACACCTTC	CASSSPSGGAYGYTF
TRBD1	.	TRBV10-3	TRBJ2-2	TGTGCCATCAGTCCACAGGGGGCAGAGACCGGGGAGCTGTTTTTT	CAISPQGAETGELFF
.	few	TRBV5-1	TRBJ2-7	TGCGCCAGCAGCGAGGCCTACGAGCAGTACTTC	CASSEAYEQYF
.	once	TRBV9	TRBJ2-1	TGTGCCAGCAGCGTAGGTGCAGGGGAGGGTAGTGAGCAGTTCTTC	CASSVGAGEGSEQFF